This TCR beta chain was found in a study of Graves' ophthalmopathy and Graves' hyperthyroidism. General observations from the study: Blood also contained most of the expanded thyroid clonotypes above 0.001 frequency. Distinction of ophthalmopathy from stable hyperthyroidism by a 13-signature model reached 85% to 90% sensitivity and 75% to 84% specificity.

This clonotype was observed a single time. Its antigen remains unknown. RNA transcripts were the source from which TCR beta CDR3 regions were amplified. Following a first-round RT-PCR that used HTBI primers, a second-round multiplex PCR was carried out. Using its own MiXCR run on the multiplex PCR reads, TCRdb lists one record per CDR3 protein. The profile shows over a million distinct CDR3 sequences, less than 45% of them singletons. The CDR3 consists of 13 residues. In germline, CDR1 is GTSNPN, CDR2 SVGIG (reference sequence). Trimming took 0 bases from V and 5 from J, leaving 10 bases between them. J is TRBJ2-5 and V is TRBV30; D perhaps matches TRBD1 (6 bases). The TCR comes from an adult man with Graves' hyperthyroidism. Sequenced sample: peripheral blood or thyroid tissue (not recorded which). In DNA, the CDR3 is TGTGCCTGGAGTGTTCGAAGGGGGGAGACCCAGTACTTC. Amino acids: CAWSVRRGETQYF.